Listed below are T cell receptor beta chains from one sample, sequenced in a study of cytomegalovirus exposure and HLA in healthy donors. Using immunoSEQ multiplex PCR, the repertoire was profiled, and TCRdb retains in-frame clones only, with some absent. This table holds tens of thousands of clones, around 80% found once. Sequencing input: PBMCs. Every receptor here comes from a male donor in good health and CMV-seronegative. The CDR3 runs from the conserved cysteine through the conserved F or W. Fields, in order: D gene, J gene, V gene, clone size, CDR3 protein, CDR3 DNA. A D gene is named only where the DNA matches it firmly. Size is omitted from some rows. Given values are once, few, many or a class for expanded clones.

d_call: TRBD1; j_call: TRBJ1-4; v_call: TRBV29-1; clone_size: NA; cdr3_aa: CSVGTGTEKLFF; cdr3_nt: TGCAGCGTTGGGACAGGGACCGAAAAACTGTTTTTT
d_call: NA; j_call: TRBJ2-3; v_call: TRBV14; clone_size: once; cdr3_aa: CASSRNRVSTDTQYF; cdr3_nt: TGTGCCAGCAGCCGAAACAGGGTTAGCACAGATACGCAGTATTTT
d_call: TRBD2; j_call: TRBJ2-1; v_call: TRBV9; clone_size: NA; cdr3_aa: CASSARGGSYNEQFF; cdr3_nt: TGTGCCAGCAGCGCACGGGGGGGGTCCTACAATGAGCAGTTCTTC
d_call: TRBD2; j_call: TRBJ2-3; v_call: TRBV7-9; clone_size: NA; cdr3_aa: CASSLTSGGEGTDTQYF; cdr3_nt: TGTGCCAGCAGCCTGACTAGCGGGGGGGAAGGCACAGATACGCAGTATTTT
d_call: NA; j_call: TRBJ1-2; v_call: TRBV30; clone_size: NA; cdr3_aa: CAWSTGSNYGYTF; cdr3_nt: TGTGCCTGGTCAACAGGGTCTAACTATGGCTACACCTTC
d_call: NA; j_call: TRBJ1-3; v_call: TRBV2; clone_size: NA; cdr3_aa: CASRGGWSSGNTIYF; cdr3_nt: TGTGCCAGCAGAGGAGGTTGGAGCTCTGGAAACACCATATATTTT
d_call: TRBD2; j_call: TRBJ2-1; v_call: TRBV5-1; clone_size: NA; cdr3_aa: CASSLELPGGEQFF; cdr3_nt: TGCGCCAGCAGCTTGGAACTACCGGGAGGTGAGCAGTTCTTC
d_call: TRBD2; j_call: TRBJ2-1; v_call: TRBV5-1; clone_size: NA; cdr3_aa: CASSSRTSGNSISSYNEQFF; cdr3_nt: TGCGCCAGCAGCTCCCGGACTAGCGGGAACTCGATCAGCTCCTACAATGAGCAGTTCTTC
d_call: NA; j_call: TRBJ2-3; v_call: TRBV2; clone_size: NA; cdr3_aa: CASKGPGDTQYF; cdr3_nt: TGTGCCAGCAAAGGTCCGGGAGATACGCAGTATTTT
d_call: NA; j_call: TRBJ1-1; v_call: TRBV7-7; clone_size: once; cdr3_aa: CASSLSGGTEAFF; cdr3_nt: TGTGCTAGCAGCTTATCTGGGGGGACTGAAGCTTTCTTT
d_call: NA; j_call: TRBJ1-1; v_call: TRBV29-1; clone_size: NA; cdr3_aa: CSVSPRGLNTEAFF; cdr3_nt: TGCAGCGTTTCACCCAGGGGTTTGAACACTGAAGCTTTCTTT
d_call: TRBD1; j_call: TRBJ1-6; v_call: TRBV27; clone_size: NA; cdr3_aa: CASRARGGQGFASPLHF; cdr3_nt: TGTGCCAGCAGGGCAAGGGGTGGACAGGGGTTTGCCTCACCCCTCCACTTT
d_call: TRBD2; j_call: TRBJ2-5; v_call: TRBV19; clone_size: NA; cdr3_aa: CASSIASGEGQETQYF; cdr3_nt: TGTGCCAGTAGTATAGCTTCGGGGGAGGGCCAAGAGACCCAGTACTTC
d_call: NA; j_call: TRBJ1-2; v_call: TRBV19; clone_size: NA; cdr3_aa: CASSTGDYGYPF; cdr3_nt: TGTGCCAGTAGTACGGGTGACTATGGCTACCCCTTC
d_call: NA; j_call: TRBJ1-1; v_call: TRBV21-1; clone_size: NA; cdr3_aa: CASSNGTGENTEAFF; cdr3_nt: TGTGCCAGCAGCAATGGCACAGGGGAAAACACTGAAGCTTTCTTT
d_call: NA; j_call: TRBJ1-5; v_call: TRBV30; clone_size: NA; cdr3_aa: CAWNRGGGNQPQHF; cdr3_nt: TGTGCCTGGAATAGGGGTGGAGGCAATCAGCCCCAGCATTTT
d_call: TRBD2; j_call: TRBJ2-7; v_call: TRBV5-4; clone_size: NA; cdr3_aa: CASSSPLADNYEQYF; cdr3_nt: TGTGCCAGCAGCTCCCCACTAGCGGATAACTACGAGCAGTACTTC
d_call: TRBD2; j_call: TRBJ2-2; v_call: TRBV14; clone_size: NA; cdr3_aa: CARGCGVAGGSNTGELFF; cdr3_nt: TGTGCCAGAGGATGCGGGGTAGCGGGGGGTTCGAACACCGGGGAGCTGTTTTTT
d_call: NA; j_call: TRBJ2-1; v_call: TRBV2; clone_size: NA; cdr3_aa: CASSEFTGNEQFF; cdr3_nt: TGTGCCAGCAGTGAATTTACGGGGAATGAGCAGTTCTTC
d_call: TRBD2; j_call: TRBJ2-7; v_call: TRBV7-2; clone_size: few; cdr3_aa: CASSRSGGLSYEQYF; cdr3_nt: TGTGCCAGCAGTCGAAGCGGGGGACTCTCCTACGAGCAGTACTTC
d_call: NA; j_call: TRBJ2-3; v_call: TRBV21-1; clone_size: NA; cdr3_aa: CASSRWTGADTQYF; cdr3_nt: TGTGCCAGCAGCAGATGGACAGGGGCAGATACGCAGTATTTT
d_call: TRBD2; j_call: TRBJ2-5; v_call: TRBV29-1; clone_size: NA; cdr3_aa: CSVEFRLAGETQYF; cdr3_nt: TGCAGCGTTGAATTCCGGCTAGCGGGAGAGACCCAGTACTTC
d_call: NA; j_call: TRBJ2-7; v_call: TRBV2; clone_size: few; cdr3_aa: CASSEAGSEQYF; cdr3_nt: TGTGCCAGCAGTGAAGCGGGGAGCGAGCAGTACTTC
d_call: TRBD2; j_call: TRBJ2-7; v_call: TRBV5-4; clone_size: NA; cdr3_aa: CASSKRGGGAYEQYF; cdr3_nt: TGTGCCAGCAGCAAGCGGGGGGGAGGCGCCTACGAGCAGTACTTC
d_call: TRBD1; j_call: TRBJ2-7; v_call: TRBV28; clone_size: NA; cdr3_aa: CASRPLRGSGQYF; cdr3_nt: TGTGCCAGCAGGCCCCTCAGGGGGAGCGGCCAGTACTTC
d_call: TRBD1; j_call: TRBJ2-5; v_call: TRBV14; clone_size: once; cdr3_aa: CASSQKREDRVQETQYF; cdr3_nt: TGTGCCAGCAGCCAGAAGAGAGAGGACAGGGTCCAAGAGACCCAGTACTTC
d_call: TRBD2; j_call: TRBJ2-7; v_call: TRBV28; clone_size: NA; cdr3_aa: CASSPNRVAGGGEQYF; cdr3_nt: TGTGCCAGCAGCCCGAACAGGGTAGCGGGAGGTGGTGAGCAGTACTTC
d_call: NA; j_call: TRBJ2-5; v_call: TRBV20-1; clone_size: few; cdr3_aa: CSATTGTQYF; cdr3_nt: TGCAGTGCTACAACAGGGACCCAGTACTTC
d_call: TRBD1; j_call: TRBJ1-1; v_call: TRBV6-5; clone_size: NA; cdr3_aa: CASSFGQGGMNTEAFF; cdr3_nt: TGTGCCAGCAGTTTCGGACAGGGAGGGATGAACACTGAAGCTTTCTTT
d_call: TRBD2; j_call: TRBJ2-5; v_call: TRBV7-8; clone_size: NA; cdr3_aa: CASSLVVAGGGETQYF; cdr3_nt: TGTGCCAGCAGCTTAGTTGTAGCGGGGGGGGGAGAGACCCAGTACTTC
d_call: NA; j_call: TRBJ2-4; v_call: TRBV4-2; clone_size: once; cdr3_aa: CAIEGRRRGQYF; cdr3_nt: TGTGCCATCGAGGGTCGCAGGAGGGGTCAGTACTTC
d_call: NA; j_call: TRBJ2-7; v_call: TRBV19; clone_size: NA; cdr3_aa: CATSGLVYEQYF; cdr3_nt: TGTGCCACCTCAGGACTCGTCTACGAGCAGTACTTC
d_call: TRBD2; j_call: TRBJ2-7; v_call: TRBV27; clone_size: NA; cdr3_aa: CAAGMSGRAYEQYF; cdr3_nt: TGTGCCGCGGGGATGAGCGGGAGGGCCTACGAGCAGTACTTC
d_call: NA; j_call: TRBJ1-5; v_call: TRBV27; clone_size: NA; cdr3_aa: CASSLLAGDQPQHF; cdr3_nt: TGTGCCAGCAGTTTATTGGCAGGGGATCAGCCCCAGCATTTT
d_call: NA; j_call: TRBJ2-7; v_call: TRBV7-2; clone_size: NA; cdr3_aa: CASSPLGGLDVMGQYF; cdr3_nt: TGTGCCAGCAGCCCCCTCGGGGGGCTAGACGTAATGGGGCAGTACTTC
d_call: NA; j_call: TRBJ1-2; v_call: TRBV19; clone_size: NA; cdr3_aa: CASSGETDPKAGYGYTF; cdr3_nt: TGTGCCAGTAGTGGGGAGACAGATCCAAAAGCGGGTTATGGCTACACCTTC
d_call: TRBD1; j_call: TRBJ1-2; v_call: TRBV29-1; clone_size: once; cdr3_aa: CSVSQGAAGYTF; cdr3_nt: TGCAGCGTCTCACAGGGGGCGGCTGGCTACACCTTC
d_call: TRBD1; j_call: TRBJ1-1; v_call: TRBV7-2; clone_size: NA; cdr3_aa: CAIGQGVTVTEAFF; cdr3_nt: TGTGCCATCGGACAGGGGGTGACGGTCACTGAAGCTTTCTTT
d_call: NA; j_call: TRBJ2-5; v_call: TRBV4-2; clone_size: once; cdr3_aa: CASSQEWAGRETQYF; cdr3_nt: TGTGCCAGCAGCCAAGAGTGGGCAGGGAGGGAGACCCAGTACTTC
d_call: TRBD1; j_call: TRBJ1-4; v_call: TRBV6-5; clone_size: NA; cdr3_aa: CASSTQGQRNEKLFF; cdr3_nt: TGTGCCAGCAGTACACAGGGACAGAGGAATGAAAAACTGTTTTTT